This T cell receptor beta chain was identified during a study of cytomegalovirus exposure and HLA in healthy donors. About the research overall: The same platform was used for the roughly 120 validation repertoires and the roughly 600 first-cohort repertoires, a later analysis reported.

TCRdb keeps only in-frame clones here, not all; method: immunoSEQ multiplex PCR. The profile shows about 110,000 clones, roughly 90% of them singletons. General study results and limits: Specificity for CMV antigens was confirmed in vitro for three of the CMV-associated chains.

As for this clone: The antigen is undetermined. The sample contains more than one DNA sequence encoding this CDR3.

With V trimmed by 2 bases and J by 6 bases, 1 base remained unmatched. The CDR3 has 12 amino acids. Germline CDR1 MDHEN, CDR2 SYDVKM. The sample was PBMCs. The TCR comes from a woman between 18 and 30 years old in good health and CMV-seronegative. The chain is built from TRBV28 and TRBJ2-7; 7 positions match TRBD2. CDR3 DNA: TGTGCCAGCAGTTTAACGGGGGGCGAGCAGTACTTC. Protein sequence: CASSLTGGEQYF. Full variable domain (remainder filled in from reference TRBV28 and TRBJ2-7): DVKVTQSSRYLVKRTGEKVFLECVQDMDHENMFWYRQDPGLGLRLIYFSYDVKMKEKGDIPEGYSVSREKKERFSLILESASTNQTSMYLCASSLTGGEQYFGPGTRLTVT.